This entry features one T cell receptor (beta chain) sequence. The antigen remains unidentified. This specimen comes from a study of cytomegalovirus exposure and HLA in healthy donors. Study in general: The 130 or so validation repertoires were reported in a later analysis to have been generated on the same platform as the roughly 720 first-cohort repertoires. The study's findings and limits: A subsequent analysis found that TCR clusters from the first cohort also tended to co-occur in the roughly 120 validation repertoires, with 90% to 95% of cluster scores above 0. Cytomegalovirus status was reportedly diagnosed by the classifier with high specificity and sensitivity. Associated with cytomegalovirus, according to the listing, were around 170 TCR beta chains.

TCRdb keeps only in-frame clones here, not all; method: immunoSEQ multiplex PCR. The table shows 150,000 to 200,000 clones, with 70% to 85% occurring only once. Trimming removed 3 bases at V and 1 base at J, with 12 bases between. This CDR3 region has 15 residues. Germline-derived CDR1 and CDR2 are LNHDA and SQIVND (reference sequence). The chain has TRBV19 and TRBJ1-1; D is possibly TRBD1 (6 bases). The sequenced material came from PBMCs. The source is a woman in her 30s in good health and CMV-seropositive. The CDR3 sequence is CASSIRGGGNTEAFF. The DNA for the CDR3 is TGTGCCAGTAGTATCCGGGGGGGCGGGAACACTGAAGCTTTCTTT.